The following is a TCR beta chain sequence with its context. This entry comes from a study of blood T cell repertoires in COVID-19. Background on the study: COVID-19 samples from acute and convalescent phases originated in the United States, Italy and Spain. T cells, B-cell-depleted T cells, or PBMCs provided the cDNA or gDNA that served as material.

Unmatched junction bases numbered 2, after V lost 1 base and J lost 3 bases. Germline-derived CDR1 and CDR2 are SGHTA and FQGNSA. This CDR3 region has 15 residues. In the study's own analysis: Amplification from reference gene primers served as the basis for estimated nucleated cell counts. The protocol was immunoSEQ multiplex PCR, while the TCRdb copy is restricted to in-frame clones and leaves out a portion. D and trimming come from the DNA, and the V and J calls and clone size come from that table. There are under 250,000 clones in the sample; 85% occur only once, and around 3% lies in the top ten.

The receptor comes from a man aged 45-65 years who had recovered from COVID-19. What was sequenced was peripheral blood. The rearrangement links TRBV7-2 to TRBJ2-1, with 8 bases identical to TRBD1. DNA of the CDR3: TGTGCCAGCAGCTTAGGGACAGGGAGCTACAATGAGCAGTTCTTC. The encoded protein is CASSLGTGSYNEQFF.